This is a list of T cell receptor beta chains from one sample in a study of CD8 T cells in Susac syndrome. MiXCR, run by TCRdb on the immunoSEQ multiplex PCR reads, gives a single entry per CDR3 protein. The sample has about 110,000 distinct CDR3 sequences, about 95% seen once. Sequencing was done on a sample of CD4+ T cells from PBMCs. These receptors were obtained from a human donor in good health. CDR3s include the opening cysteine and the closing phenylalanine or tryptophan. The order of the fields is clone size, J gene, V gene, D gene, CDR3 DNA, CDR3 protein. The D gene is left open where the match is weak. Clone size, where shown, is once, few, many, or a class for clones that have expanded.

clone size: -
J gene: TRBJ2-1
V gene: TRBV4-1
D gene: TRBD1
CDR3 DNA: TGCGCCAGCAGCCATACAGGGGATGAGCAGTTCTTC
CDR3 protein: CASSHTGDEQFF

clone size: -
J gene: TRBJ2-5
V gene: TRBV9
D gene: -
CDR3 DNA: TGTGCCAGCAGCCCCCCAGGGCAGGGAGGATCAGAGACCCAGTACTTC
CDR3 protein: CASSPPGQGGSETQYF

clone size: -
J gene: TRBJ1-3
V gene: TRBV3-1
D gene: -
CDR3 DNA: TGTGCCAGCAGCCAAGAACCCGGATCCTCTGGAAACACCATATATTTT
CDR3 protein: CASSQEPGSSGNTIYF

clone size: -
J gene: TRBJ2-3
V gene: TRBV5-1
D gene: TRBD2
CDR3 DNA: TGCGCCAGCAGTTCTGGAGGACTAGCGGGGGCCTCCACAGATACGCAGTATTTT
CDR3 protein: CASSSGGLAGASTDTQYF

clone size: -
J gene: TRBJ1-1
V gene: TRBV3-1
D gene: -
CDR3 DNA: TGTGCCAGCAGCCTCCCGGGCGGGGGAGCTTTCTTT
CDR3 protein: CASSLPGGGAFF

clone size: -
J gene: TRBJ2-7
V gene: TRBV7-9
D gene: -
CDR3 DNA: TGTGCCAGCAGCTTACTGGGAAGCTCCTACGAGCAGTACTTC
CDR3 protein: CASSLLGSSYEQYF

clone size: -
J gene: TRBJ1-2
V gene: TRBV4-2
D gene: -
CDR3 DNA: TGTGCCAGCAGCCAAGATGCTCGGGGCGACTATGGCTACACCTTC
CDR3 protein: CASSQDARGDYGYTF

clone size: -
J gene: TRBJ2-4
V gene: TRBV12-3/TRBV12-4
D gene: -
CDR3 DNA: TGTGCCAGCAGCCTCGACGGCCCTATAGCCAAAAACATTCAGTACTTC
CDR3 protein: CASSLDGPIAKNIQYF

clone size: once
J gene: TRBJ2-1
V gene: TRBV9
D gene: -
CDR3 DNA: TGTGCCAGCAACCAAGGGCGGGTGAACTCCTACAATGAGCAGTTCTTC
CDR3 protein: CASNQGRVNSYNEQFF

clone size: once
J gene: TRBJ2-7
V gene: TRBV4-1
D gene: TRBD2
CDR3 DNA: TGCGCCAGCAGCCACCACGGACTAGTTGGGTCCGACGAGCAGTACTTC
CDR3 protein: CASSHHGLVGSDEQYF

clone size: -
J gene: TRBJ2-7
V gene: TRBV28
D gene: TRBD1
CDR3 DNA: TGTGCCAGCCACAGGACAGGGGGTGGCGAGCAGTACTTC
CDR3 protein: CASHRTGGGEQYF

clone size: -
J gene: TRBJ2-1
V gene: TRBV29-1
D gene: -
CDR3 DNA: TGCAGCGTTGAAGATATCAATGAGCAGTTCTTC
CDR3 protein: CSVEDINEQFF

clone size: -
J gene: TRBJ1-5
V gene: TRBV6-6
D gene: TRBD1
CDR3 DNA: TGTGCCAGCACCCGGGACAGGGATAGCAATCAGCCCCAGCATTTT
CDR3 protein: CASTRDRDSNQPQHF

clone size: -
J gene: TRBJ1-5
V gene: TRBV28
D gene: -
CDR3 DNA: TGTGCCAGCCGTCCTGCAGGGAATCAGCCCCAGCATTTT
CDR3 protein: CASRPAGNQPQHF

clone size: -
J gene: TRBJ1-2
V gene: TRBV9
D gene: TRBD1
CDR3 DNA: TGTGCCAGCAGCGCTCGACAGGGGGGTAACTATGGCTACACCTTC
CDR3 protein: CASSARQGGNYGYTF

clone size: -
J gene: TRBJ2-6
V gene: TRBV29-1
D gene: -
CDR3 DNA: TGCAGCGTTTCATTCAACTCTGGGGCCAACGTCCTGACTTTC
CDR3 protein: CSVSFNSGANVLTF

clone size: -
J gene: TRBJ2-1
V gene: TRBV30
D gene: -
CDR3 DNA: TGTGCCTGGAGTGTAGAGTACAATGAGCAGTTCTTC
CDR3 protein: CAWSVEYNEQFF

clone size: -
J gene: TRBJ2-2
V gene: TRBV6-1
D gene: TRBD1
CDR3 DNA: TGTGCCAGCAGTGCGCCCCACCCCGGGACAGAGAACACCGGGGAGCTGTTTTTT
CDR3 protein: CASSAPHPGTENTGELFF

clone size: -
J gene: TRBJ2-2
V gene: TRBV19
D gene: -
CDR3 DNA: TGTGCCAGTACGAATCCTAACACCGGGGAGCTGTTTTTT
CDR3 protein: CASTNPNTGELFF

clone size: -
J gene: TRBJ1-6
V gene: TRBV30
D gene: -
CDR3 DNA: TGTGCCGCAAACGAAGATCCACCCCTCCACTTT
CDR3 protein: CAANEDPPLHF

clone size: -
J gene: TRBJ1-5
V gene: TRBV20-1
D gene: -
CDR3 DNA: TGCAGTGCTAGAGCGGGCGGGGGTCAGCCCCAGCATTTT
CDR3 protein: CSARAGGGQPQHF

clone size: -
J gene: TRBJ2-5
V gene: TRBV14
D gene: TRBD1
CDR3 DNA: TGTGCCAGCACACCGGGACAGGGATATGAGACCCAGTACTTC
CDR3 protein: CASTPGQGYETQYF

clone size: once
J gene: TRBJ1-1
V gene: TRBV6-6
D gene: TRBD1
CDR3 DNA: TGTGCCAGCAGTCGACAGGGTTCGGGTACTGAAGCTTTCTTT
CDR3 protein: CASSRQGSGTEAFF

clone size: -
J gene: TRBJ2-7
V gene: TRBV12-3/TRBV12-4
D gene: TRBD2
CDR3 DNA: TGTGCCAGCAGTTCCAGGACTAGCGGGAGATACGAGCAGTACTTC
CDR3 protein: CASSSRTSGRYEQYF

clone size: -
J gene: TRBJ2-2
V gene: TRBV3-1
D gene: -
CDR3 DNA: TGTGCCAGCAACCTTCGGCAGGACCTGAACACCGGGGAGCTGTTTTTT
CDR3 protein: CASNLRQDLNTGELFF

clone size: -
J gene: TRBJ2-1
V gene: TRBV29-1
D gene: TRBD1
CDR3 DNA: TGCAGCAGCGCTTTCAAGACAGGGGTCTACAATGAGCAGTTCTTC
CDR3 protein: CSSAFKTGVYNEQFF

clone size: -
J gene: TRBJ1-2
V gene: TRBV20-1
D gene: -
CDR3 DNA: TGCAGTGCTAGAGATGTAGGGCATGGCTACACCTTC
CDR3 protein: CSARDVGHGYTF

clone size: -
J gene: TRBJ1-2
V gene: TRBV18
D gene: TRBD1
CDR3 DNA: TGTGCCAGCTCAACCCCCAGACAGGGTAGTAGCTATGGCTACACCTTC
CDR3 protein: CASSTPRQGSSYGYTF

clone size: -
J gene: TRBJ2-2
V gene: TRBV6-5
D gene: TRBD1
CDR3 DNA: TGTGCCAGCAGTTACTCCAGGACAGGGACCGGGGAGCTGTTTTTT
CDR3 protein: CASSYSRTGTGELFF

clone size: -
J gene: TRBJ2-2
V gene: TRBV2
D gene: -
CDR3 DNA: TGTGCCAGCAGGGTACTAGAGACCGGGGAGCTGTTTTTT
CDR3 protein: CASRVLETGELFF

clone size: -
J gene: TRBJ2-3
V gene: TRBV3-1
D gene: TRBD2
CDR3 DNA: TGTGCCAGCAGCCAGGGACTAGTGGGGACAGATACGCAGTATTTT
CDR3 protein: CASSQGLVGTDTQYF

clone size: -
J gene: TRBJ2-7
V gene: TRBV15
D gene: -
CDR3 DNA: TGTGCCACCAGCAGAGATCCCCATCGGGACACCACCTACGAGCAGTACTTC
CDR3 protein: CATSRDPHRDTTYEQYF

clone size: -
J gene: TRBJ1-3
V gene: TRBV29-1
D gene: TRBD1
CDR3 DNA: TGCAGCGTAAAGACAGGGATGAGCTCTGGAAACACCATATATTTT
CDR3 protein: CSVKTGMSSGNTIYF

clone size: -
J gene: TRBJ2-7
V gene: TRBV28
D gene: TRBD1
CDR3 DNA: TGTGCCAGCAGGGGACAGGCCCCTTACGAGCAGTACTTC
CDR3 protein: CASRGQAPYEQYF

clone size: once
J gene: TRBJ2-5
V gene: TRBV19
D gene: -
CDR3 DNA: TGTGCCAGTTGTTCGGGGAATGGGGCCCAAGAGACCCAGTACTTC
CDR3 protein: CASCSGNGAQETQYF

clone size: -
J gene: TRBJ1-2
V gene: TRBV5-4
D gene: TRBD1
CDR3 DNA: TGTGCCAGCAGCAAACCGGGACAGCAATCCAACTATGGCTACACCTTC
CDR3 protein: CASSKPGQQSNYGYTF

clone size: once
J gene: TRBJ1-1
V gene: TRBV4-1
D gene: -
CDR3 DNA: TGCGCCAGCAGCCGCATAAGGAACACTGAAGCTTTCTTT
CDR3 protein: CASSRIRNTEAFF

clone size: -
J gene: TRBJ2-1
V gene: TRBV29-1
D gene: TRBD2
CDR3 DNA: TGCAGCGTGCGTAGCGGGAGCTACAATGAGCAGTTCTTC
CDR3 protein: CSVRSGSYNEQFF

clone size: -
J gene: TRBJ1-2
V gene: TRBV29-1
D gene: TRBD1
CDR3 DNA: TGCAGCGTGCCCCCGGGACAGGGGGCCGCCACTCGCGGCTACACCTTC
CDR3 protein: CSVPPGQGAATRGYTF

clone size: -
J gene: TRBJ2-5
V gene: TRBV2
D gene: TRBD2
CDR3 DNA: TGTGCCAGCAGTCCTCTAAGGCGGGGGTATGCAGAGACCCAGTACTTC
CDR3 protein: CASSPLRRGYAETQYF

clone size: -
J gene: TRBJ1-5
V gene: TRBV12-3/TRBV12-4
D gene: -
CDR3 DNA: TGTGCCAGCAGTTTATCTGGGGATCAGCCCCAGCATTTT
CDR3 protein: CASSLSGDQPQHF

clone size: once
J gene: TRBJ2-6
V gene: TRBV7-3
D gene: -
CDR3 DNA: TGTGCCAGCAGCTTAAGAGGGGCGGGTGGGGCCAACGTCCTGACTTTC
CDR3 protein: CASSLRGAGGANVLTF

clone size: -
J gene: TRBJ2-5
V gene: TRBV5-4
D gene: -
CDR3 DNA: TGTGCCAGCAGCTTGGACAGACGAGAGACCCAGTACTTC
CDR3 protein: CASSLDRRETQYF

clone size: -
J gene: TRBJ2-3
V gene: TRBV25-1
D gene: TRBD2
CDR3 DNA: TGTGCCAGCAGGGTAGCGGGGGCAGATACGCAGTATTTT
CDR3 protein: CASRVAGADTQYF

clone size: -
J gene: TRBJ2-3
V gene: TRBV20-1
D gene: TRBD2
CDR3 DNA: TGCAGTGCAGGACTAGTGGCAGATACGCAGTATTTT
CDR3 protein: CSAGLVADTQYF

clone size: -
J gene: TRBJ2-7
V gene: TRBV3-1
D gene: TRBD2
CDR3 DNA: TGTGCCAGCAGCCCTGCTAGCGGGAGGGCCGTGGTCGAGCAGTACTTC
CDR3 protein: CASSPASGRAVVEQYF

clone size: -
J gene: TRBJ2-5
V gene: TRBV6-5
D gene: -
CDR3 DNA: TGTGCCAGCAGTTACTCGCGGGAAGCCCAGGGGACCCAGTACTTC
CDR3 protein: CASSYSREAQGTQYF

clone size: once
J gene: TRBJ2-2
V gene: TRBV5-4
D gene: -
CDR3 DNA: TGTGCCAGCAGCTTGGGAGAAACCGGGGAGCTGTTTTTT
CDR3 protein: CASSLGETGELFF

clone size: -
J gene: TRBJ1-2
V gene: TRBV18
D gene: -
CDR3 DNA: TGTGCCAGCTCACAACTCGACAGCGGATCCTATGGCTACACCTTC
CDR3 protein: CASSQLDSGSYGYTF